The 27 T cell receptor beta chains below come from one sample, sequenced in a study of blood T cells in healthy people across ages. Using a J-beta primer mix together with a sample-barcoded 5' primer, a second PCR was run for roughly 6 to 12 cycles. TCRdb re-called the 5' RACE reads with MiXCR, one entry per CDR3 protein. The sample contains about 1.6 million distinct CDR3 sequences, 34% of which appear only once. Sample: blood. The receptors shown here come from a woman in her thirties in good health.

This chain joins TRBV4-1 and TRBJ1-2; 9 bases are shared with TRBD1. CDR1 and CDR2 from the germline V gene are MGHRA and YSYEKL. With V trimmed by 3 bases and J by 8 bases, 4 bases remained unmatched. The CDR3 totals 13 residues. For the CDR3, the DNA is TGCGCCAGCAGCCAGGAGACAGGGGGAGGCTACACCTTC. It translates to CASSQETGGGYTF.

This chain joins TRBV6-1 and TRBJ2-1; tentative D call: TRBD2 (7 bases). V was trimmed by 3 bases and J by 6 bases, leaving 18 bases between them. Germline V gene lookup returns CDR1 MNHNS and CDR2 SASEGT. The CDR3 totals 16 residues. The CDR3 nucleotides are TGTGCCAGCAGTGAGAGGAGGGGGGGCATTCGCAATGAGCAGTTCTTC. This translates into CASSERRGGIRNEQFF.

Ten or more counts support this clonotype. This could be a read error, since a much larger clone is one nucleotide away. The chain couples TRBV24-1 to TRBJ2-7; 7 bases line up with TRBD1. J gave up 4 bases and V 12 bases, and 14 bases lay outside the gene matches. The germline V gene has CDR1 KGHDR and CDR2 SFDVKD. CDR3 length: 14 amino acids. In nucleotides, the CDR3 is TGTGCCGCCTCCAGGGACAGCGCCTCTTACGAGCAGTACTTC. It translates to CAASRDSASYEQYF.

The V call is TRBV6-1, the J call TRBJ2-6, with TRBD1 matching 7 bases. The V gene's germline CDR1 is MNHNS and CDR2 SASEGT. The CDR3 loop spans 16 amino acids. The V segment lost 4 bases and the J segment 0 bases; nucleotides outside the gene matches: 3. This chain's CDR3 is CASSAGTASGANVLTF. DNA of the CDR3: TGTGCCAGCAGTGCCGGGACAGCCTCTGGGGCCAACGTCCTGACTTTC.

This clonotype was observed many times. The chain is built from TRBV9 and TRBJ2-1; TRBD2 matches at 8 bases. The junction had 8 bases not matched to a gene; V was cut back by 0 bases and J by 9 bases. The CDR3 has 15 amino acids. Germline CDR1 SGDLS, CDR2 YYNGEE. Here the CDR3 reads CASSVDPGGAGEQFF. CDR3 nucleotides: TGTGCCAGCAGCGTAGATCCGGGAGGGGCGGGTGAGCAGTTCTTC.

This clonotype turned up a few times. The CDR3 region is CASGGTGSGANVLTF. DNA for the CDR3: TGTGCTAGTGGGGGAACAGGGTCAGGGGCCAACGTCCTGACTTTC. The V and J genes are TRBV12-5 and TRBJ2-6; D possibly corresponds to TRBD1 (6 bases). Trimming cost V 6 bases and J 4 bases, with 13 bases left between them. Germline assignment: CDR1 LGHNT and CDR2 FRNRAP. The CDR3 contains 15 residues.

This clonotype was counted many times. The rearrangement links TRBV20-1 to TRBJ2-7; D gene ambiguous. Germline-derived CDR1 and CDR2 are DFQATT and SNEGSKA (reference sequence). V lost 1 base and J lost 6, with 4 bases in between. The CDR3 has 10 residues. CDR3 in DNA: TGCAGTGCTAGAGGGGCCGAGCAGTACTTC. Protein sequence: CSARGAEQYF.

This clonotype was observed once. CDR3 sequence: CASRAQGEIGSPLHF. The CDR3 region has the DNA TGTGCCAGCAGAGCACAGGGGGAGATAGGTTCACCCCTCCACTTT. V and J are TRBV3-1 and TRBJ1-6; 8 bases map to TRBD1. V trimming: 6 bases; J trimming: 9 bases; junction bases outside the gene matches: 10. The CDR3 is 15 residues long. CDR1 is LGHDT, CDR2 YNNKEL, per germline (reference sequence).

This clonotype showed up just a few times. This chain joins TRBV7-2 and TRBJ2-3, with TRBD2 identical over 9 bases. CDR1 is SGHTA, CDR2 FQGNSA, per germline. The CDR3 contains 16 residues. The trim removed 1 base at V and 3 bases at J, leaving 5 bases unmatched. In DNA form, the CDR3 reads TGTGCCAGCAGCTTAGGGGGACTAGCTAAGACAGATACGCAGTATTTT. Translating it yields CASSLGGLAKTDTQYF.

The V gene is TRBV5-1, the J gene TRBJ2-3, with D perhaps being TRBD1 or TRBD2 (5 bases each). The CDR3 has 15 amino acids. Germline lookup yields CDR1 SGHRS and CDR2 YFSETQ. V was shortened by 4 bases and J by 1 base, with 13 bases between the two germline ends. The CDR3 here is CASSEGRQGTDTQYF. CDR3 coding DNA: TGCGCCAGCAGCGAGGGGCGGCAGGGCACAGATACGCAGTATTTT.

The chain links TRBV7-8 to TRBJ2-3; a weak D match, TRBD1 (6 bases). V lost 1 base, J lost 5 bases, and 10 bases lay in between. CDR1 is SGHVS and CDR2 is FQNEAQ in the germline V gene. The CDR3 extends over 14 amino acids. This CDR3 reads CASSLGIQGDTQYF. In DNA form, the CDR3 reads TGTGCCAGCAGCTTAGGGATACAGGGAGATACGCAGTATTTT.

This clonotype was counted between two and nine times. As DNA, the CDR3 is TGCAGTGCTAGAGACCGCAAAGATCAGCCCCAGCATTTT. It encodes CSARDRKDQPQHF. The chain links TRBV20-1 to TRBJ1-5; D call uncertain. V was shortened by 0 bases and J by 5 bases, with 8 bases between the two germline ends. The germline CDR1 and CDR2 sequences are DFQATT and SNEGSKA (reference sequence). CDR3 size: 13 residues.

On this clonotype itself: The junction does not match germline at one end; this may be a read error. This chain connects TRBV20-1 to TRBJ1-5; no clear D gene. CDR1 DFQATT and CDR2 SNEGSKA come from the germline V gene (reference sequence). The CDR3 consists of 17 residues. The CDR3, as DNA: TGCAGTGCTAGCAATCCCGGGCCCTCCCGTGGCAATCAGCCCCCGCATTTT. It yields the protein CSASNPGPSRGNQPPHF.

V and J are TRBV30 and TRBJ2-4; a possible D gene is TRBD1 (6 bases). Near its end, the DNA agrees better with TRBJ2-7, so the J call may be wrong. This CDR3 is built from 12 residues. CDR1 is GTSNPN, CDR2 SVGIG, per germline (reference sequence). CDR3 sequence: CAWRDRTYEQYF. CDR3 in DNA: TGTGCCTGGAGGGACAGAACCTACGAGCAGTACTTC.

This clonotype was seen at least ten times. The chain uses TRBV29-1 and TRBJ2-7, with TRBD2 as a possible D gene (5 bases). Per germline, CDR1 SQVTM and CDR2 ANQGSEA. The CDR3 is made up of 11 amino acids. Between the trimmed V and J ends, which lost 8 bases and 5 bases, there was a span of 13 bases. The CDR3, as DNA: TGCAGCACCCGGGCGGGTAACGAGCAGTACTTC. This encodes CSTRAGNEQYF.

The CDR3 loop reads CASSESINEQFF. CDR3 sequence (DNA): TGTGCCAGCAGTGAATCCATCAATGAGCAGTTCTTC. The chain uses TRBV6-1 and TRBJ2-1; D is uncertain. Trimming took 2 bases from V and 6 from J, leaving 5 bases between them. Germline V lookup: CDR1 MNHNS, CDR2 SASEGT. The CDR3 totals 12 residues.

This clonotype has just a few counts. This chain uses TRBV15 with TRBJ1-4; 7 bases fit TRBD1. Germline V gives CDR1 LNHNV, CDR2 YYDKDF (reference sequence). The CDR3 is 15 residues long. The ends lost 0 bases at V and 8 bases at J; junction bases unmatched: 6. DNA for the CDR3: TGTGCCACCAGCAGAGAGGTGTGGACAGGAGAAAAACTGTTTTTT. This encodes CATSREVWTGEKLFF.

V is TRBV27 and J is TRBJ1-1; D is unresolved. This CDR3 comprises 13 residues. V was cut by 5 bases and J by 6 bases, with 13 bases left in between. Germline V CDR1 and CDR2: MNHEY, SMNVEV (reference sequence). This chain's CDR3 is CASSHLSGAEAFF. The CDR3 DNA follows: TGTGCCAGCAGTCACCTTAGCGGGGCTGAAGCTTTCTTT.

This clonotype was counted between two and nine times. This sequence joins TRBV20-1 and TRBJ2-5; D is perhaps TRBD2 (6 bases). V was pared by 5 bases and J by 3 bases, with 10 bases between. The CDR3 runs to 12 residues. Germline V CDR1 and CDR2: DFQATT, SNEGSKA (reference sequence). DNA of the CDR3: TGCAGTGCTCCGTGGGGGGAAGAGACCCAGTACTTC. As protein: CSAPWGEETQYF.

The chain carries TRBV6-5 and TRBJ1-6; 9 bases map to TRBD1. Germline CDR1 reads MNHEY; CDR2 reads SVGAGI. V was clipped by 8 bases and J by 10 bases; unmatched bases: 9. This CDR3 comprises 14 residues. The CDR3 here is CASPKGQGDSPLHF. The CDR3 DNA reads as TGTGCCAGCCCCAAGGGACAGGGAGACTCACCCCTCCACTTT.

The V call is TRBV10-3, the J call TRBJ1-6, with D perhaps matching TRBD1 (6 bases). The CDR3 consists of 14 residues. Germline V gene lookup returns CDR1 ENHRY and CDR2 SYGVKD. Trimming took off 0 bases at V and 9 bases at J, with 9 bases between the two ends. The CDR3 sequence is CAISESKGGSPLHF. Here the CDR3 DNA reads TGTGCCATCAGTGAGTCCAAGGGGGGTTCACCCCTCCACTTT.

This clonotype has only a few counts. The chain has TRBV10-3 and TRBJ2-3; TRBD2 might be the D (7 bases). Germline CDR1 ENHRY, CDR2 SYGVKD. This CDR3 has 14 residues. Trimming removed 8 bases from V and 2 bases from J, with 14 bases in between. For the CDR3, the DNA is TGTGCCATCGGGGGCGGGAGTCCCACAGATACGCAGTATTTT. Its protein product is CAIGGGSPTDTQYF.

In nucleotides, the CDR3 is TGTGCCAGCAGCTTGCGGGGGCCCCTCGGGGAGCTGTTTTTT. Encoded protein: CASSLRGPLGELFF. The chain has TRBV5-6 and TRBJ2-2; perhaps D is TRBD1 or TRBD2 (6 bases each). The germline gives CDR1 SGHDT, CDR2 YYEEEE. V was shortened by 1 base and J by 7 bases, with 11 bases between the two germline ends. The CDR3 extends over 14 amino acids.

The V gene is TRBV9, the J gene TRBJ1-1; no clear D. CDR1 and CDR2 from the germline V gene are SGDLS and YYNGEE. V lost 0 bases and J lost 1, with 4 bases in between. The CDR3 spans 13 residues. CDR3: CASSVGPNTEAFF. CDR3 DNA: TGTGCCAGCAGCGTAGGGCCGAACACTGAAGCTTTCTTT.

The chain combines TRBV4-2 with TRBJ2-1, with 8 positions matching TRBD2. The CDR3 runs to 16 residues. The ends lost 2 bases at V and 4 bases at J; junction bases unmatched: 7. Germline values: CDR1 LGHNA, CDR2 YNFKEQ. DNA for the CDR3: TGTGCCAGCAGCCAATCGTCTAGCGGGCGTTACAATGAGCAGTTCTTC. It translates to CASSQSSSGRYNEQFF.

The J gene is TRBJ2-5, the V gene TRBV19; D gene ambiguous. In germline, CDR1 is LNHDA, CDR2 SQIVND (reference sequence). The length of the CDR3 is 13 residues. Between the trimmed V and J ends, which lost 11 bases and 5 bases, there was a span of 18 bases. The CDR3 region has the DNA TGTGCCTGCGATTCAGGAGTGTCCGAGACCCAGTACTTC. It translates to CACDSGVSETQYF.

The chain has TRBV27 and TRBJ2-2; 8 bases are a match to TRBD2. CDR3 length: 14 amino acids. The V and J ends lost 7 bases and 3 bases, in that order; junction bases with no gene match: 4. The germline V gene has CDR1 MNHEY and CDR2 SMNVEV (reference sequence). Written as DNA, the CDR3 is TGTGCCAGCAACCGGGGGGGAGACACCGGGGAGCTGTTTTTT. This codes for CASNRGGDTGELFF.